Listed here are 22 T cell receptor beta chains from one sample, sequenced in a study of T cells in Graves' hyperthyroidism and ophthalmopathy. RNA transcripts gave rise to amplified TCR beta CDR3 regions. An initial round of RT-PCR targeting the TCR CDR3 relied on the HTBI primer set. TCRdb passed the multiplex PCR reads through MiXCR, listing each CDR3 protein once. The sample shows 350,000 or so distinct CDR3 sequences, about 20% of them seen only once. The sequenced sample was blood. These receptors all come from a woman in her forties or fifties with Graves' hyperthyroidism.

J is TRBJ1-1 and V is TRBV5-1; TRBD1 matches at 7 bases. CDR3 length: 13 residues. CDR1 is SGHRS and CDR2 is YFSETQ in the germline V gene. V lost 6 bases and J lost 3; bases outside the gene matches: 5. The CDR3 region is CASKQGEDTEAFF. In nucleotides, the CDR3 is TGCGCCAGCAAGCAGGGGGAGGACACTGAAGCTTTCTTT.

This clonotype was recorded many times. V gene TRBV12-3 or TRBV12-4 combines with J gene TRBJ2-5; 7 bases are a match to TRBD1. There are 16 residues in the CDR3. V shed 7 bases and J 3 bases; nucleotides not matched to a gene: 14. The CDR3 is CASTSFGTEFEETQYF. The CDR3 DNA is TGTGCCAGCACCTCTTTTGGGACAGAGTTCGAAGAGACCCAGTACTTC.

At least ten counts were recorded for this clonotype. The chain has TRBV28 and TRBJ1-1; D is perhaps TRBD1 (5 bases). Germline CDR1 and CDR2: MDHEN and SYDVKM. V was trimmed by 5 bases and J by 4 bases, leaving 20 bases between them. The CDR3 spans 16 residues. Here the CDR3 DNA reads TGTGCCAGCAGTCCGCCCGGGACGAAAACGGGCACTGAAGCTTTCTTT. As protein: CASSPPGTKTGTEAFF.

This clonotype was detected ten times or more. The chain employs TRBV28 and TRBJ1-1; D is ambiguous. CDR1 is MDHEN and CDR2 is SYDVKM in the germline V gene. The CDR3 has 12 amino acids. V lost 1 base and J lost 7, with 7 bases in between. CDR3 nucleotide sequence: TGTGCCAGCAGTTTATCGCAAATTGAAGCTTTCTTT. Translation: CASSLSQIEAFF.

The sample holds a few counts of this clonotype. The chain has TRBV27 and TRBJ2-3; TRBD2 is a possible D gene (5 bases). This CDR3 comprises 13 residues. Trimming removed 5 bases at V and 3 bases at J, with 9 bases between. The germline gives CDR1 MNHEY, CDR2 SMNVEV (reference sequence). For the CDR3, the DNA is TGTGCCAGCAGTAAGAGGGTAACAGATACGCAGTATTTT. Translation: CASSKRVTDTQYF.

This clonotype was recorded many times. The rearrangement uses TRBV11-3 and TRBJ2-1; 9 bases align to TRBD2. The CDR3 is 15 residues long. CDR1 and CDR2 from the germline V gene are SGHNT and YENEEA. The ends lost 3 bases at V and 9 bases at J; junction bases unmatched: 9. CDR3 protein: CASSLLAGALGEQFF. The CDR3 DNA sequence: TGTGCCAGCAGCTTGTTAGCGGGGGCCCTCGGTGAGCAGTTCTTC.

This sequence joins TRBV20-1 and TRBJ2-5; D is possibly TRBD2 (5 bases). Germline values: CDR1 DFQATT, CDR2 SNEGSKA (reference sequence). The CDR3 is 11 residues long. This chain's CDR3 is CAQGGGETQYF. The CDR3 DNA follows: TGCGCCCAAGGAGGCGGGGAGACCCAGTACTTC.

This clonotype occurred many times. V usage is TRBV6-1 and J usage is TRBJ1-5; 8 positions agree with TRBD1. The CDR3 runs 13 residues. The V segment lost 6 bases and the J segment 5 bases; nucleotides outside the gene matches: 3. Per the germline V gene, CDR1 is MNHNS and CDR2 is SASEGT. The CDR3 DNA reads TGTGCCAGCAGAAGGACAGGGCATCAGCCCCAGCATTTT. Residues: CASRRTGHQPQHF.

This clonotype came up a few times. The rearrangement joins TRBV7-3 to TRBJ2-3; the match to TRBD2 covers 12 bases. This CDR3 region has 19 residues. J gave up 1 base and V 0 bases, and 8 bases lay outside the gene matches. Germline values: CDR1 SGHTA, CDR2 FQGTGA. CDR3 sequence reads: CASSLTSASGGAGTDTQYF. CDR3 in DNA: TGTGCCAGCAGCTTAACGTCGGCTAGCGGGGGGGCGGGCACAGATACGCAGTATTTT.

V gene TRBV2 combines with J gene TRBJ1-3; 8 nucleotides align to TRBD1. Trimming removed 7 bases from V and 10 bases from J; junction bases left unmatched: 9. Per germline, CDR1 SNHLY and CDR2 FYNNEI. The length of the CDR3 is 13 residues. The CDR3 region has the DNA TGTGCCAGCAAACCAACAACAGGGGGTACCATATATTTT. Encoded protein: CASKPTTGGTIYF.

The genes are TRBV5-5 and TRBJ2-2, with 7 bases fitting TRBD2. V shed 3 bases, J shed 8 bases, and the junction held 10 bases outside the gene matches. CDR1 is SGHKS and CDR2 is YYEKEE in the germline V gene (reference sequence). This CDR3 has 15 amino acids. Written as DNA, the CDR3 is TGTGCCAGCAGCTCTCTGGCCCTCGGGAGGGGGGAGCTGTTTTTT. It is translated as CASSSLALGRGELFF.

This clonotype has ten or more counts. The rearrangement uses TRBV2 and TRBJ1-2; 9 bases are a match to TRBD1. After removal of 5 bases from V and 4 bases from J, the junction contained 5 bases not matched to a gene. The CDR3 sequence is 14 residues long. Germline V gene lookup returns CDR1 SNHLY and CDR2 FYNNEI. The CDR3 DNA sequence: TGTGCCAGCAGTTTCGGACAGGGGAGCTATGGCTACACCTTC. This gives the protein CASSFGQGSYGYTF.

The chain couples TRBV29-1 to TRBJ2-7; the D gene is possibly TRBD1 (8 bases). This CDR3 has 15 residues. V was clipped by 0 bases and J by 7 bases, with 19 bases between them. Germline V gene sequence: CDR1 SQVTM, CDR2 ANQGSEA. The CDR3 sequence: CSVEDQQGGRREQYF. The CDR3 region has the DNA TGCAGCGTTGAAGATCAACAGGGGGGGAGGAGGGAGCAGTACTTC.

This clonotype appeared many times. The chain combines TRBV2 with TRBJ2-3; no reliable D call. The CDR3 runs 15 residues. The V and J ends lost 6 bases and 2 bases respectively, with 15 bases between them. CDR1 is SNHLY, CDR2 FYNNEI, per germline. This chain's CDR3 is CASRRDPPNTDTQYF. CDR3 sequence (DNA): TGTGCCAGCAGGCGTGACCCCCCTAACACAGATACGCAGTATTTT.

The rearrangement joins TRBV7-9 to TRBJ2-2, with unresolved D. CDR1 is SEHNR, CDR2 FQNEAQ, per germline (reference sequence). Trimming left V 5 bases short and J 5 bases short, with 18 bases between. The length of the CDR3 is 16 residues. Written as DNA, the CDR3 is TGTGCCAGCAGCCCAGATGTACAGCTTCTGACCGGGGAGCTGTTTTTT. It yields the protein CASSPDVQLLTGELFF.

The chain employs TRBV5-1 and TRBJ1-2, with 7 nucleotides matching TRBD1. The junction had 5 bases not matched to a gene; V was cut back by 0 bases and J by 3 bases. This CDR3 contains 15 residues. From germline, CDR1 is SGHRS and CDR2 YFSETQ. CDR3 nucleotides: TGCGCCAGCAGCTTGGTACAGGGGAGGGACTATGGCTACACCTTC. It encodes CASSLVQGRDYGYTF.

This clonotype was detected many times. The V call is TRBV28, the J call TRBJ2-3; 11 nucleotides line up with TRBD2. V lost 4 bases to trimming and J lost 0 bases; unmatched junction nucleotides: 3. Germline-derived CDR1 and CDR2 are MDHEN and SYDVKM. This CDR3 spans 16 amino acids. The CDR3 spells CASSSGTSGSTDTQYF. For the CDR3, the DNA is TGTGCCAGCAGTTCTGGGACTAGCGGCAGCACAGATACGCAGTATTTT.

This clonotype was detected a few times. This chain uses TRBV7-9 with TRBJ2-7; the D is unclear. The CDR3 is 14 amino acids. From germline, CDR1 is SEHNR and CDR2 FQNEAQ (reference sequence). V gave up 5 bases and J gave up 1 base, with 12 bases separating them. The chain's CDR3 is CASSPRERSYEQYF. Written as DNA, the CDR3 is TGTGCCAGCAGCCCCCGTGAAAGGTCCTACGAGCAGTACTTC.

This clonotype was picked up many times. The chain combines TRBV30 with TRBJ1-2, with 9 bases matching TRBD1. J gave up 5 bases and V 1 base, and 8 bases lay outside the gene matches. The CDR3 loop spans 15 amino acids. The germline CDR1 and CDR2 sequences are GTSNPN and SVGIG (reference sequence). Written as DNA, the CDR3 is TGTGCCTGGAGTGGAGGGACAGGGAATGCGTATGGCTACACCTTC. Protein product: CAWSGGTGNAYGYTF.

This clonotype was picked up many times. This chain links TRBV20-1 with TRBJ2-7, with 9 bases aligning to TRBD1. The J segment lost 6 bases and the V segment lost 5 bases, leaving 5 bases of the junction unmatched. The length of the CDR3 is 12 residues. Germline CDR1 is DFQATT and CDR2 is SNEGSKA (reference sequence). This CDR3 reads CSALLDRGEQYF. DNA of the CDR3: TGCAGTGCTCTACTGGACAGGGGCGAGCAGTACTTC.

There are a few counts of this clonotype. The CDR3 nucleotides are TGTGCCAGCAGCGTAGCCGAGGCAGGACAAGAGACCCAGTACTTC. Protein product: CASSVAEAGQETQYF. This chain connects TRBV9 to TRBJ2-5; D uncertain. The CDR3 spans 15 residues. The V end was cut by 0 bases, the J end by 2 bases, with 11 bases between. In germline, CDR1 is SGDLS, CDR2 YYNGEE.

This clonotype appeared a few times. This chain links TRBV12-3 or TRBV12-4 with TRBJ2-5; 7 bases are shared with TRBD2. The CDR3 covers 15 residues. V shed 6 bases, J shed 2 bases, and the junction held 9 bases outside the gene matches. The CDR3 spells CASRVDSGPQETQYF. CDR3 DNA sequence: TGTGCCAGCAGGGTGGATAGCGGGCCACAAGAGACCCAGTACTTC.